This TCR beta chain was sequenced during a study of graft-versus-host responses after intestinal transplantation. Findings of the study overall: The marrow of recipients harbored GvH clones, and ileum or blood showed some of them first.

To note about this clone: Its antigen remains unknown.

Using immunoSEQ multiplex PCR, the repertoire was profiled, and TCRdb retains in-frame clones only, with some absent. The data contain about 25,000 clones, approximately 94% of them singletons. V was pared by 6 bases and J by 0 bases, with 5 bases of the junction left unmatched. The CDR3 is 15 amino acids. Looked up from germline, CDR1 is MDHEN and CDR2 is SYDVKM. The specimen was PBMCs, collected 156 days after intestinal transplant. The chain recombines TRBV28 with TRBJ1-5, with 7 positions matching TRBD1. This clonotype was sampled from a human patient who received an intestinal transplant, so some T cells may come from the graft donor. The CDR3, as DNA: TGTGCCAGCAGCATGGGACAGAGTAGCAATCAGCCCCAGCATTTT. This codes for CASSMGQSSNQPQHF.